The 32 T cell receptor beta chains below all came from one sample that was sequenced in a study of T cell responses to AZD1222 COVID-19 vaccine. Generated by immunoSEQ multiplex PCR, the TCRdb table keeps only in-frame clones and is missing some. Of 75,000 to 95,000 clones in the sample, about 88% were seen once. The input for sequencing was peripheral blood, taken on day 0 of AZD1222 vaccination. The receptors here all came from an adult in good health.

This clone appeared a few times. This chain links TRBV19 with TRBJ2-7; the D gene is possibly TRBD1 (6 bases). V gave up 5 bases and J gave up 3 bases, with 11 bases separating them. The CDR3 totals 13 residues. The germline V gene has CDR1 LNHDA and CDR2 SQIVND (reference sequence). The CDR3 region is CASSSTGSYEQYF. The CDR3 bases are TGTGCCAGTAGTTCCACAGGGAGCTACGAGCAGTACTTC.

The rearrangement uses TRBV29-1 and TRBJ2-7; possibly TRBD1 or TRBD2 for D (5 bases each). The CDR3 length is 12 residues. Trimming shortened V by 1 base and J by 5 bases, and 9 bases separated the two germline ends. Germline CDR1 is SQVTM and CDR2 is ANQGSEA. DNA for the CDR3: TGCAGCGTTGAAGCCCGAGGGGACGAGCAGTACTTC. This encodes CSVEARGDEQYF.

The chain links TRBV18 to TRBJ1-5, with D unresolved. CDR1 is KGHSH, CDR2 LQKENI, per germline. Between the trimmed V and J ends, which lost 3 bases and 1 base, there was a span of 10 bases. CDR3 length equals 15 residues. This CDR3 reads CASSPSAESNQPQHF. The CDR3 bases are TGTGCCAGCTCACCCTCGGCGGAGAGCAATCAGCCCCAGCATTTT.

The chain recombines TRBV19 with TRBJ1-2; D is unresolved. V was shortened by 3 bases and J by 9 bases, with 8 bases between the two germline ends. CDR1 and CDR2 (germline): LNHDA, SQIVND (reference sequence). The CDR3 is 11 amino acids. In nucleotides, the CDR3 is TGTGCCAGTAGTATTGTAGGACGCTACACCTTC. Translated, it gives CASSIVGRYTF. The whole variable domain, remainder taken from reference TRBV19 and TRBJ1-2, is DGGITQSPKYLFRKEGQNVTLSCEQNLNHDAMYWYRQDPGQGLRLIYYSQIVNDFQKGDIAEGYSVSREKKESFPLTVTSAQKNPTAFYLCASSIVGRYTFGSGTRLTVV.

This CDR3 reads CASSYRRGNYEQYF. The CDR3 DNA is TGTGCCAGCAGTTATCGTAGGGGAAACTACGAGCAGTACTTC. This chain uses TRBV6-2 or TRBV6-3 with TRBJ2-7; D possibly corresponds to TRBD1 (5 bases). The length of the CDR3 is 14 residues. V was trimmed by 3 bases and J by 3 bases, leaving 12 bases between them. Germline loops: CDR1 MNHEY, CDR2 SVGEGT.

The rearrangement uses TRBV6-2 or TRBV6-3 and TRBJ1-3; D remains ambiguous. Trimming removed 6 bases at V and 12 bases at J, with 15 bases between. The CDR3 runs to 12 residues. Germline CDR1 MNHEY, CDR2 SVGEGT. CDR3 nucleotide sequence: TGTGCCAGCAGCTCAATTGGTAGCAGCATATATTTT. It is translated as CASSSIGSSIYF.

This sequence joins TRBV6-6 and TRBJ1-3, with D hard to call. The CDR3 covers 11 residues. V was cut by 2 bases and J by 8 bases, with 4 bases left in between. Germline CDR1 and CDR2: MNHNY and SVGAGI (reference sequence). The CDR3 bases are TGTGCCAGCAGTTACGCGGACACCATATATTTT. Translating gives CASSYADTIYF.

J is TRBJ2-7 and V is TRBV5-1, with 9 bases identical to TRBD1. V lost 4 bases and J lost 3; bases outside the gene matches: 8. Germline V gene lookup returns CDR1 SGHRS and CDR2 YFSETQ. The CDR3 sequence is 15 residues long. CDR3 protein: CASSPWGQGNYEQYF. Written as DNA, the CDR3 is TGCGCCAGCAGCCCCTGGGGACAGGGTAACTACGAGCAGTACTTC.

The chain uses TRBV6-4 and TRBJ1-5; D is uncertain. The V gene's germline CDR1 is MRHNA and CDR2 SNTAGT. The CDR3 is 14 residues long. The ends were cut back, 6 bases at V and 9 bases at J, with 18 bases in the middle. For the CDR3, the DNA is TGTGCCAGCAGCTCGAGACCACCCTGGAGGCCCCAGCATTTT. Translation gives CASSSRPPWRPQHF.

The V gene is TRBV5-5, the J gene TRBJ1-2, with D possibly being TRBD1 (5 bases). The CDR3 spans 12 residues. From germline, CDR1 is SGHKS and CDR2 YYEKEE (reference sequence). V was pared by 5 bases and J by 4 bases, with 9 bases between. This CDR3 is CASSDSFYGYTF. Written as DNA, the CDR3 is TGTGCCAGCAGTGACAGCTTCTATGGCTACACCTTC.

The chain is built from TRBV27 and TRBJ2-4, with a weak D call TRBD2 (5 bases). CDR3 length equals 12 residues. Per germline, CDR1 MNHEY and CDR2 SMNVEV (reference sequence). V gave up 5 bases and J gave up 15 bases, with 17 bases separating them. CDR3 loop: CASSTGGSRRYF. Here the CDR3 DNA reads TGTGCCAGCAGTACCGGAGGATCCCGGAGGTACTTC.

This chain joins TRBV19 and TRBJ1-2; 8 bases line up with TRBD1. V dropped 3 bases and J dropped 3; count of bases not matched to a gene: 6. This CDR3 has 15 amino acids. CDR1 and CDR2 (germline): LNHDA, SQIVND (reference sequence). CDR3 sequence (DNA): TGTGCCAGTAGTATGGACAGGGCCTCTTACTATGGCTACACCTTC. It yields the protein CASSMDRASYYGYTF.

This rearrangement joins TRBV18 to TRBJ2-6, with D unresolved. Trimming shortened V by 1 base and J by 4 bases, and 8 bases separated the two germline ends. The CDR3 has 15 residues. From germline, CDR1 is KGHSH and CDR2 LQKENI. CDR3 sequence: CASSPQVTGANVLTF. CDR3 in DNA: TGTGCCAGCTCACCACAAGTGACCGGGGCCAACGTCCTGACTTTC.

V usage is TRBV6-6 and J usage is TRBJ1-3; no reliable D call. Germline V CDR1 and CDR2: MNHNY, SVGAGI (reference sequence). Trimming cost V 8 bases and J 0 bases, with 17 bases left between them. This CDR3 region has 16 residues. The CDR3 coding sequence is TGTGCCAGCGGCTTGCGAAGCTCTTTCTCTGGAAACACCATATATTTT. Its translation: CASGLRSSFSGNTIYF.

The chain joins TRBV7-9 to TRBJ1-3; TRBD1 matches at 8 bases. V lost 6 bases to trimming and J lost 4 bases; unmatched junction nucleotides: 8. This CDR3 has 15 residues. In germline, CDR1 is SEHNR, CDR2 FQNEAQ (reference sequence). The CDR3 sequence: CASSLTGATGNTIYF. For the CDR3, the DNA is TGTGCCAGCAGTCTGACAGGGGCTACAGGAAACACCATATATTTT.

The J gene is TRBJ1-1, the V gene TRBV7-2; possible D gene TRBD1, 5 bases. The V end was cut by 5 bases, the J end by 4 bases, with 20 bases between. Germline V gene sequence: CDR1 SGHTA, CDR2 FQGNSA. This CDR3 comprises 16 residues. Written as DNA, the CDR3 is TGTGCCAGCAGCCACACGCCGGGACCTCTTTCCACTGAAGCTTTCTTT. Its protein is CASSHTPGPLSTEAFF.

The chain carries TRBV6-5 and TRBJ2-1; D possibly corresponds to TRBD2 (6 bases). The V and J ends lost 6 bases and 2 bases respectively, with 14 bases between them. The CDR3 loop spans 15 amino acids. Germline V CDR1 and CDR2: MNHEY, SVGAGI. CDR3 in DNA: TGTGCCAGCAGCCAGGGACTTTCACCCTACAATGAGCAGTTCTTC. It is translated as CASSQGLSPYNEQFF.

The chain couples TRBV29-1 to TRBJ2-1; TRBD1 agrees at 11 bases. There are 13 residues in the CDR3. Germline lookup yields CDR1 SQVTM and CDR2 ANQGSEA. The V segment lost 8 bases and the J segment 3 bases; nucleotides outside the gene matches: 3. CDR3 residues: CSTGTGGYNEQFF. The DNA for the CDR3 is TGCAGCACAGGGACAGGGGGCTACAATGAGCAGTTCTTC.

There are a few counts of this clone. The chain combines TRBV29-1 with TRBJ1-4; D perhaps matches TRBD1 (6 bases). This CDR3 is 12 amino acids long. V lost 4 bases, J lost 7 bases, and 10 bases lay in between. Germline V gives CDR1 SQVTM, CDR2 ANQGSEA. The chain's CDR3 is CSVAAGAEKLFF. The CDR3 DNA follows: TGCAGCGTTGCGGCAGGGGCTGAAAAACTGTTTTTT.

The V gene is TRBV9, the J gene TRBJ2-7, with D hard to call. The CDR3 has 14 amino acids. Trimming removed 3 bases from V and 3 bases from J, with 13 bases in between. Germline loops: CDR1 SGDLS, CDR2 YYNGEE. The CDR3 DNA reads TGTGCCAGCAGCGAGGCCGATCGGATCTACGAGCAGTACTTC. Its protein is CASSEADRIYEQYF.

J is TRBJ1-3 and V is TRBV9; D uncertain. CDR1 and CDR2 from the germline V gene are SGDLS and YYNGEE. V lost 0 bases and J lost 0, with 7 bases in between. This CDR3 contains 15 residues. The CDR3 coding sequence is TGTGCCAGCAGCGTAGGACGGGACTCTGGAAACACCATATATTTT. Its translation: CASSVGRDSGNTIYF.

The chain recombines TRBV7-2 with TRBJ1-4; weak D call: TRBD1 (5 bases). Germline CDR1 SGHTA, CDR2 FQGNSA. The CDR3 totals 14 residues. V lost 5 bases, J lost 3 bases, and 10 bases lay in between. CDR3 in DNA: TGTGCCAGCAGCCAGGGTTGGTCTAATGAAAAACTGTTTTTT. It is translated as CASSQGWSNEKLFF.

This sequence joins TRBV18 and TRBJ1-1; 8 bases are a match to TRBD1. Germline loops: CDR1 KGHSH, CDR2 LQKENI. The V segment lost 5 bases and the J segment 1 base; nucleotides outside the gene matches: 3. The CDR3 extends over 14 amino acids. The CDR3 is CASSTGQGNTEAFF. In DNA form, the CDR3 reads TGTGCCAGCTCAACCGGACAGGGGAACACTGAAGCTTTCTTT.

V and J are TRBV5-4 and TRBJ1-2, with 7 bases fitting TRBD1. The germline V gene has CDR1 SGHNT and CDR2 YYREEE (reference sequence). The length of the CDR3 is 14 residues. The J segment lost 3 bases and the V segment lost 5 bases, leaving 7 bases of the junction unmatched. In DNA, the CDR3 is TGTGCCAGCAGTTTGACAGGGCCGGACTATGGCTACACCTTC. Its translation: CASSLTGPDYGYTF.

The chain combines TRBV9 with TRBJ1-2, with a possible D match to TRBD1 (5 bases). V was clipped by 3 bases and J by 4 bases, with 7 bases between them. Germline loops: CDR1 SGDLS, CDR2 YYNGEE. This CDR3 is 12 amino acids long. CDR3 protein: CASSETAYGYTF. Written as DNA, the CDR3 is TGTGCCAGCAGCGAGACAGCCTATGGCTACACCTTC.

The V gene is TRBV2, the J gene TRBJ2-3; D is undetermined. V was pared by 6 bases and J by 5 bases, with 6 bases between. The CDR3 loop spans 11 amino acids. Germline V gene sequence: CDR1 SNHLY, CDR2 FYNNEI. The CDR3 protein is CASSYQDTQYF. CDR3 bases: TGTGCCAGCAGCTACCAAGATACGCAGTATTTT.

This chain connects TRBV5-4 to TRBJ1-4, with D perhaps TRBD1 (5 bases). Trimming removed 1 base at V and 3 bases at J, with 10 bases between. Germline CDR1 SGHNT, CDR2 YYREEE (reference sequence). The CDR3 has 15 residues. DNA for the CDR3: TGTGCCAGCAGCTTGATGGGGGAGTCTAATGAAAAACTGTTTTTT. It is translated as CASSLMGESNEKLFF.

As to this clone: This CDR3 is also generated by other DNA sequences in the sample. This sequence joins TRBV28 and TRBJ1-1; 11 nucleotides line up with TRBD1. Trimming cost V 1 base and J 4 bases; bases outside gene matches: 2. Germline V CDR1 and CDR2: MDHEN, SYDVKM. This CDR3 is built from 15 residues. The CDR3 region is CASSLSGTGGTEAFF. The DNA of the CDR3 is TGTGCCAGCAGTTTATCCGGGACAGGGGGCACTGAAGCTTTCTTT.

V is TRBV18 and J is TRBJ2-5; D remains unclear. Germline V gene lookup returns CDR1 KGHSH and CDR2 LQKENI. The V and J ends lost 2 bases and 4 bases respectively, with 11 bases between them. The CDR3 has 14 residues. For the CDR3, the DNA is TGTGCCAGCTCACCAAGTTCAGGACGAGAGACCCAGTACTTC. This translates into CASSPSSGRETQYF.

This sequence joins TRBV7-2 and TRBJ1-2; 8 bases align to TRBD1. CDR1 is SGHTA, CDR2 FQGNSA, per germline. J lost 8 bases, V lost 4 bases, and 6 bases had no gene match. The CDR3 is 13 residues long. CDR3 DNA: TGTGCCAGCAGCTCGCAGGGGGCGAGGGGCTACACCTTC. Encoded protein: CASSSQGARGYTF.

The CDR3 nucleotides are TGTGCCAGCAGTGACAGGGCCATGAACACTGAAGCTTTCTTT. It encodes CASSDRAMNTEAFF. This chain uses TRBV6-1 with TRBJ1-1; D is perhaps TRBD1 (5 bases). CDR1 MNHNS and CDR2 SASEGT come from the germline V gene. The V end was cut by 3 bases, the J end by 0 bases, with 8 bases between. The CDR3 spans 14 residues.

V usage is TRBV19 and J usage is TRBJ2-1, with a tentative D call TRBD1 (7 bases). V shed 1 base and J shed 7 bases, with 14 bases lying between them. CDR3 length: 15 amino acids. Germline V gene data show CDR1 as LNHDA and CDR2 as SQIVND (reference sequence). CDR3 nucleotides: TGTGCCAGTAGTATAGCAGGGGGGAGTGAAAATGAGCAGTTCTTC. This gives the protein CASSIAGGSENEQFF.